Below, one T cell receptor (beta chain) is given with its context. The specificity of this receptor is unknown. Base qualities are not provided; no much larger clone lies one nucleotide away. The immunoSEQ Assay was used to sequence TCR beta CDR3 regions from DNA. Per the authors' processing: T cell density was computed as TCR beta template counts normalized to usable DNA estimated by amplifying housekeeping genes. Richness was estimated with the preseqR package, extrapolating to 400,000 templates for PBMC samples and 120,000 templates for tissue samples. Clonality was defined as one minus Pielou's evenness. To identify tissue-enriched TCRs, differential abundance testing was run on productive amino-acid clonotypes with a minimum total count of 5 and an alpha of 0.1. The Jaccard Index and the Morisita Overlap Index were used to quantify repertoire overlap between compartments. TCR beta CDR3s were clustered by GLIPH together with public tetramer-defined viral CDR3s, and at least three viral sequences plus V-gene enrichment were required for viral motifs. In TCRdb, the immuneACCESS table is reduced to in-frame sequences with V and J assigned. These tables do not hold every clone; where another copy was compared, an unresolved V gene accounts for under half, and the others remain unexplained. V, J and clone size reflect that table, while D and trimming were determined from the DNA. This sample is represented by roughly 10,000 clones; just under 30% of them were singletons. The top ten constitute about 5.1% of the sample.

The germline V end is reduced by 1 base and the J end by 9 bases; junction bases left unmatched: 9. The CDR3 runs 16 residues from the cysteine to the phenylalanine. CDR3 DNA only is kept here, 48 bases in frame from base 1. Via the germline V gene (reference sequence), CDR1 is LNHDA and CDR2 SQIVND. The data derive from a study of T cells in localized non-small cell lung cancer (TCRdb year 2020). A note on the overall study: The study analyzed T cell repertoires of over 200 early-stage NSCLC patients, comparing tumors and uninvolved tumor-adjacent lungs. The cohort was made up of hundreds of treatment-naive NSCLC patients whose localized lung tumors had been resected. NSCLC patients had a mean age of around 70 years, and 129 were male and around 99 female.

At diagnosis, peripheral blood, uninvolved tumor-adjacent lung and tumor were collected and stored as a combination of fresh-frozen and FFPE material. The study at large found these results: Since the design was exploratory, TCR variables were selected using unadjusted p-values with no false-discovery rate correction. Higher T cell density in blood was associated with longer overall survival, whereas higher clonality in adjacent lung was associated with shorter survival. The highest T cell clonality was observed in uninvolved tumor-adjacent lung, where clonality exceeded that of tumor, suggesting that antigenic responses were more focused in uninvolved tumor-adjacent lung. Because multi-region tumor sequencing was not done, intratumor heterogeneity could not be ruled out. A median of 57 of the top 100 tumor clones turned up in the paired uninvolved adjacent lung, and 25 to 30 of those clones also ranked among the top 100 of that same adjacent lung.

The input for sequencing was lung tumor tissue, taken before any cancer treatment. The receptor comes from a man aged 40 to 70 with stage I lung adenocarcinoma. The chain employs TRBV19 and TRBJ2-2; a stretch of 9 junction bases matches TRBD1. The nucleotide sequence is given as TGTGCCAGTAGTATAGCGGTGGGGACAGGGTCCTGGGAGCTGTTTTTT. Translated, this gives CASSIAVGTGSWELFF.